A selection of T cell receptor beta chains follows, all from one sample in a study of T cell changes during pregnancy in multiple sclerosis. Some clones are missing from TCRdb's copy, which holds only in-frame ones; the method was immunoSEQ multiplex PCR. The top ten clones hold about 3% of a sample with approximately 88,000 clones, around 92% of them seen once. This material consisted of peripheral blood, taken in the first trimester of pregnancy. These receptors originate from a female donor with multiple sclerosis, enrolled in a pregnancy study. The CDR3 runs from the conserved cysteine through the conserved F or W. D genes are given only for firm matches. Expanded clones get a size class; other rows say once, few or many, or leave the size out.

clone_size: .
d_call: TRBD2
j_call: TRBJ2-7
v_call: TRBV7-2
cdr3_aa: CASSLGLAGTYEQYF
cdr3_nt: TGTGCCAGCAGCTTAGGGCTAGCGGGAACCTACGAGCAGTACTTC

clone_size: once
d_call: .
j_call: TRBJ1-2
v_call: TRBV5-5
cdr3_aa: CASSWTVNYGYTF
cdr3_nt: TGTGCCAGCAGCTGGACAGTTAACTATGGCTACACCTTC

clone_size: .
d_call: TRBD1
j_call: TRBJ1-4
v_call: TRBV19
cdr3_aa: CASSRGQGEEKLFF
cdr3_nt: TGTGCCAGTAGCCGGGGACAGGGGGAGGAAAAACTGTTTTTT

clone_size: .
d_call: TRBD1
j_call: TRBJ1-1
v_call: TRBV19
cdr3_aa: CASSADRGVGTEAFF
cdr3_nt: TGTGCCAGTAGTGCTGACAGGGGGGTTGGGACTGAAGCTTTCTTT

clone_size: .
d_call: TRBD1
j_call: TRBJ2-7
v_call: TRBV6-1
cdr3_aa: CASSEASRGTYEQYF
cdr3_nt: TGTGCCAGCAGTGAAGCCAGCAGGGGGACGTACGAGCAGTACTTC

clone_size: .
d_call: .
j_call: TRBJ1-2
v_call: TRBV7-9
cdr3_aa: CASSAGLMGYGYTF
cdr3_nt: TGTGCCAGCAGCGCAGGGCTCATGGGCTATGGCTACACCTTC

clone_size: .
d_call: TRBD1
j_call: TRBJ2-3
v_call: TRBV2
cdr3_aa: CASSIDRGYTDTQYF
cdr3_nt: TGTGCCAGCAGTATAGACAGGGGGTATACAGATACGCAGTATTTT

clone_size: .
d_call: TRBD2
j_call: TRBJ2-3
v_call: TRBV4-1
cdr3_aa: CASSQTPGLPTDTQYF
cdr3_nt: TGCGCCAGCAGCCAGACTCCGGGACTACCGACAGATACGCAGTATTTT

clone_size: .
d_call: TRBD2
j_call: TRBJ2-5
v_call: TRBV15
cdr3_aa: CATSRDGAPGGPWETQYF
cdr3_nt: TGTGCCACCAGCAGAGATGGGGCCCCGGGAGGGCCTTGGGAGACCCAGTACTTC

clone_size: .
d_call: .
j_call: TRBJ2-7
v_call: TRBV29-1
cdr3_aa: CSGLGRGYEQYF
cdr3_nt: TGCAGCGGCCTGGGTCGCGGCTACGAGCAGTACTTC

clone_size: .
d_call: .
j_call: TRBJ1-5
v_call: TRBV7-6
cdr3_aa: CASSNGRGYQPQHF
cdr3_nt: TGTGCCAGCAGCAACGGTAGGGGTTATCAGCCCCAGCATTTT

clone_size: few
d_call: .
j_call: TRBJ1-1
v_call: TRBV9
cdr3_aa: CASSTPQGRSTEAFF
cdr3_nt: TGTGCCAGCAGCACACCCCAGGGCAGGAGCACTGAAGCTTTCTTT

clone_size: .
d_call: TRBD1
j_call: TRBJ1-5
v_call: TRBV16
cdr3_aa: CASSPGTVAFYQPQHF
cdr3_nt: TGTGCCAGCAGCCCCGGGACAGTCGCTTTTTATCAGCCCCAGCATTTT

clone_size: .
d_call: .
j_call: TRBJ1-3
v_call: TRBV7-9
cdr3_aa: CASSFSSSGNTIYF
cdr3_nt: TGTGCCAGCAGCTTTTCGTCCTCTGGAAACACCATATATTTT

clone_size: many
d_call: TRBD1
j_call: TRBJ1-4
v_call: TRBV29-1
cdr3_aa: CSVANPTGTVNEKLFF
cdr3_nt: TGCAGCGTAGCAAACCCTACCGGGACAGTGAATGAAAAACTGTTTTTT

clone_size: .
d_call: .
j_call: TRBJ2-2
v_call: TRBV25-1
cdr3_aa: CASSEGGADTGELFF
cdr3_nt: TGTGCCAGCAGTGAGGGGGGAGCCGATACCGGGGAGCTGTTTTTT

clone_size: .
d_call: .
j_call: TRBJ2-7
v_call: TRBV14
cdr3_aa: CASSRGGLTYEQYF
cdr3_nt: TGTGCCAGCAGCCGAGGCGGGCTGACCTACGAGCAGTACTTC

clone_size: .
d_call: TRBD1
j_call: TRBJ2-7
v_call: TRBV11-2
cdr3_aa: CASSWEEPVGGTGNQQYF
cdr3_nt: TGTGCCAGCAGTTGGGAGGAACCCGTCGGGGGGACAGGGAACCAGCAGTACTTC

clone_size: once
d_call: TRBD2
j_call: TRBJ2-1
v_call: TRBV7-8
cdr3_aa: CASSRAGAGYNEQFF
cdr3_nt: TGTGCCAGCAGTCGAGCGGGAGCAGGATACAATGAGCAGTTCTTC

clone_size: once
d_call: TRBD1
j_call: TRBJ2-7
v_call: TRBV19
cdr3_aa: CATGQGLYEQYF
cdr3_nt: TGTGCCACAGGACAGGGTCTGTACGAGCAGTACTTC

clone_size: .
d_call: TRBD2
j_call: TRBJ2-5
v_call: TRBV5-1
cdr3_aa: CASSRGSGRARRETQYF
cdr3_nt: TGCGCCAGCAGCCGAGGTAGCGGGAGGGCCCGGAGAGAGACCCAGTACTTC